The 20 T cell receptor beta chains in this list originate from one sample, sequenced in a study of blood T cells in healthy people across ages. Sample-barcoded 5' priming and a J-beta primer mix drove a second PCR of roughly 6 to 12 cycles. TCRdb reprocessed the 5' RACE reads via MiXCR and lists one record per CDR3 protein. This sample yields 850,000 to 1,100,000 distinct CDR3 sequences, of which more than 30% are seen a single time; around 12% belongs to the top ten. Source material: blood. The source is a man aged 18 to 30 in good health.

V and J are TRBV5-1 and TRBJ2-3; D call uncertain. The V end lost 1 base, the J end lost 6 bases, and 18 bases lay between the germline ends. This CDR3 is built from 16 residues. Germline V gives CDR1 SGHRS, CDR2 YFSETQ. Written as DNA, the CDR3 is TGCGCCAGCAGCTTGTGGGTCCCAGGCGTAAAGGATACGCAGTATTTT. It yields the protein CASSLWVPGVKDTQYF.

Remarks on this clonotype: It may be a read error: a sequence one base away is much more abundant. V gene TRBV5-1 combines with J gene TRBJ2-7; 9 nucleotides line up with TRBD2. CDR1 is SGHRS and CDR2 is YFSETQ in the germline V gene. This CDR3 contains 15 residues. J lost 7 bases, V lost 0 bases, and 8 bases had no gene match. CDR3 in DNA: TGCGCCAGCAGCTTGGATCTAGCGGGGTACAATGAGCAGTACTTC. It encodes CASSLDLAGYNEQYF.

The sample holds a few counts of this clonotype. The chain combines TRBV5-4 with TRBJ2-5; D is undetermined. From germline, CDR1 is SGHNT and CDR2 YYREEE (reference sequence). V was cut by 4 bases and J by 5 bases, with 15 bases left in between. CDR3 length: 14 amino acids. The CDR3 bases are TGTGCCAGCAGCCTCGTATTTCCCGGGGAGACCCAGTACTTC. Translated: CASSLVFPGETQYF.

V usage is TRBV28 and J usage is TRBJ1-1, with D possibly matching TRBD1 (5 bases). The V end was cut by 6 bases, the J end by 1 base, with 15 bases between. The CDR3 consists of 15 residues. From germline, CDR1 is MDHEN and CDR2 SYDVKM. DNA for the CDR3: TGTGCCAGCAGGCCCCAGGGCGATAGGAACACTGAAGCTTTCTTT. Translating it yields CASRPQGDRNTEAFF.

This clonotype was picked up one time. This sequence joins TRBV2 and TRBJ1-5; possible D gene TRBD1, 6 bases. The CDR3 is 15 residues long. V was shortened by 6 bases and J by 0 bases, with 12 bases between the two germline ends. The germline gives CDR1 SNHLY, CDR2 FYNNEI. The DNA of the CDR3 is TGTGCCAGCAGCCGGACAGCTAATAGCAATCAGCCCCAGCATTTT. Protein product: CASSRTANSNQPQHF.

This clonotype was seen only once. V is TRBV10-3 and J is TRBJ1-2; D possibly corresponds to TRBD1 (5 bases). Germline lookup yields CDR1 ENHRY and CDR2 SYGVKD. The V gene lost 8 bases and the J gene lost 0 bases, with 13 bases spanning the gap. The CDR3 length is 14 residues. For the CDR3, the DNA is TGTGCCATCCTTTGGGACGGAACTAACTATGGCTACACCTTC. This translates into CAILWDGTNYGYTF.

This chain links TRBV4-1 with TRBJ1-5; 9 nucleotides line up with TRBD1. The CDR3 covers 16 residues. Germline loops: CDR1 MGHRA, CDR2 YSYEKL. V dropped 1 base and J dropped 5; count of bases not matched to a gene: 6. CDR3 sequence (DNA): TGCGCCAGCAGCCAAGTTATGGACAGGGGAGATCAGCCCCAGCATTTT. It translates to CASSQVMDRGDQPQHF.

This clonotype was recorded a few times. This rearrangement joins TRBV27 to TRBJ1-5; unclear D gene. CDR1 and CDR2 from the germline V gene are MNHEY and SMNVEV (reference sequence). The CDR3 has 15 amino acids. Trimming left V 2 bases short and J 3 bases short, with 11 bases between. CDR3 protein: CASSLALGHNQPQHF. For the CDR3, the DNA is TGTGCCAGCAGTTTAGCCCTCGGGCACAATCAGCCCCAGCATTTT.

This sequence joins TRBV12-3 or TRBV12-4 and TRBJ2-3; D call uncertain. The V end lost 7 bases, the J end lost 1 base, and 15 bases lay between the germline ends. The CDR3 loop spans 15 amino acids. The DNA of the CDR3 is TGTGCCAGCAACCCCGCGAAGGGTGGCACAGATACGCAGTATTTT. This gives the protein CASNPAKGGTDTQYF.

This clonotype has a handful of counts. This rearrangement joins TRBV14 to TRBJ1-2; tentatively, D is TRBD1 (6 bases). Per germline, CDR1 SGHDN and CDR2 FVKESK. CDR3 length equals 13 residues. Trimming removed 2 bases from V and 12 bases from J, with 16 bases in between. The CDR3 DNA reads TGTGCCAGCAGCCAAACCCCCAGGGGATTTGACACCTTC. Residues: CASSQTPRGFDTF.

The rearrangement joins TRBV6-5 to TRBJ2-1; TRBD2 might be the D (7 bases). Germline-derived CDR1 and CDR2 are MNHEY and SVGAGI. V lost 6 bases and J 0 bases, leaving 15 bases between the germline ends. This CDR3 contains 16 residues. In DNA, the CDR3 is TGTGCCAGCAGGCCTGGGGGCGGGGGCTCCTACAATGAGCAGTTCTTC. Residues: CASRPGGGGSYNEQFF.

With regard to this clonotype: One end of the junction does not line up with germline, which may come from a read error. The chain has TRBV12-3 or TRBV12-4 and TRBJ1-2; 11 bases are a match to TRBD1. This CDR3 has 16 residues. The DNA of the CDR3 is TGTGCCAGCAGTCGTACTGGACAGGGGGCGATCTATGACTACACCTTC. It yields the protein CASSRTGQGAIYDYTF.

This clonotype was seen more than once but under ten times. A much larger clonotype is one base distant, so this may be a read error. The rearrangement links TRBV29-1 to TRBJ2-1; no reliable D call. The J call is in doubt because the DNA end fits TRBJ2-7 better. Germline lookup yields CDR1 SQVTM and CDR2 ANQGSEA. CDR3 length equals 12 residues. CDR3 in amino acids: CSVEDRYNEQYF. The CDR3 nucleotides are TGCAGCGTTGAAGACAGGTACAATGAGCAGTACTTC.

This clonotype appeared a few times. CDR3 residues: CASSAGQNNQPQHF. CDR3 nucleotides: TGTGCCAGCAGCGCGGGACAGAACAATCAGCCCCAGCATTTT. This chain connects TRBV7-2 to TRBJ1-5; 7 bases are shared with TRBD1. Germline V CDR1 and CDR2: SGHTA, FQGNSA. Trimming cost V 5 bases and J 3 bases; bases outside gene matches: 4. The CDR3 contains 14 residues.

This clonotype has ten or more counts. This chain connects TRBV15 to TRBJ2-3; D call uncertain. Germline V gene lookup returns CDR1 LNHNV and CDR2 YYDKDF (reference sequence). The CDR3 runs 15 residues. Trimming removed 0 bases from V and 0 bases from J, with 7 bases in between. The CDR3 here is CATSRDRDSTDTQYF. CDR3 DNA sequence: TGTGCCACCAGCAGAGATCGAGACAGCACAGATACGCAGTATTTT.

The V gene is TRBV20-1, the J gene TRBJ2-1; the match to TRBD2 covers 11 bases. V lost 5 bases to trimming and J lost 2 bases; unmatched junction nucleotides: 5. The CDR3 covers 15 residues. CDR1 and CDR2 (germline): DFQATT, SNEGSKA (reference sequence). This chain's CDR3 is CSAFSGGEPYNEQFF. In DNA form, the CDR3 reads TGCAGTGCTTTTAGCGGGGGGGAACCCTACAATGAGCAGTTCTTC.

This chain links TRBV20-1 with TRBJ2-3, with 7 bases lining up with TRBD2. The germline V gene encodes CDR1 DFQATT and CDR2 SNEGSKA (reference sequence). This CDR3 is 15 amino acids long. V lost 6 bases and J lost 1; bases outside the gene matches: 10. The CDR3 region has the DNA TGCAGTGCCCGCCCCCTCAGCGGGGGCACAGATACGCAGTATTTT. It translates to CSARPLSGGTDTQYF.

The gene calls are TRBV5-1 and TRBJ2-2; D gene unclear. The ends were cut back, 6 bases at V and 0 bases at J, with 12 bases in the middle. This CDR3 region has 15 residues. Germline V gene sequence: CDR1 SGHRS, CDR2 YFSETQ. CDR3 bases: TGCGCCAGCACCGGGCAGGTTACGAACACCGGGGAGCTGTTTTTT. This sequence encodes CASTGQVTNTGELFF.

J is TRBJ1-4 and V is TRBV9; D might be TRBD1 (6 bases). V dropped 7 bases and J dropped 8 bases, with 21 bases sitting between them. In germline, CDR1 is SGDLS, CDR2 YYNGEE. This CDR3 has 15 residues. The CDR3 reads CASDRSGTGTEKLFF. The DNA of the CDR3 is TGTGCCAGCGACCGATCGGGGACTGGGACAGAAAAACTGTTTTTT. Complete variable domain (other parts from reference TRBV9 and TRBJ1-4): DSGVTQTPKHLITATGQRVTLRCSPRSGDLSVYWYQQSLDQGLQFLIQYYNGEERAKGNILERFSAQQFPDLHSELNLSSLELGDSALYFCASDRSGTGTEKLFFGSGTQLSVL.

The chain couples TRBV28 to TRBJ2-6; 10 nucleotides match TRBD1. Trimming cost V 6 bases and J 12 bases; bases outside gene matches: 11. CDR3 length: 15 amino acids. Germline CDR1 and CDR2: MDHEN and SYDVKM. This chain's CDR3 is CASRGGGDRGLVLTF. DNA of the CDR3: TGTGCCAGCAGAGGAGGCGGGGACAGGGGACTCGTCCTGACTTTC.